This T cell receptor (beta chain) is from a study of cytomegalovirus exposure and HLA in healthy donors. In the study overall: Most donors, 70% to 85% of around 400 genotyped, fell in the Caucasian-associated ancestry cluster. Findings and caveats of the study: After further analysis at a later stage, 15,000 to 20,000 TCR beta sequences were associated with HLA alleles at 0.05 false discovery rate. A later analysis linked a missense variant in DCLRE1C to the trimming of TCR beta V and J genes.

V was clipped by 8 bases and J by 1 base, with 12 bases between them. CDR3 length equals 15 residues. In germline, CDR1 is KGHSH, CDR2 LQKENI. The PCR ran on 60 Vbeta and 13 Jbeta primers. Clones were read by immunoSEQ multiplex PCR, and TCRdb kept only the in-frame ones, dropping some. This sample has some 90,000 clones, with 81% found just once. Remarks on this clone: Its antigen is unknown.

The sample consisted of PBMCs. This clonotype was sampled from a woman between 65 and 79 years old in good health and CMV-seropositive. The J gene is TRBJ2-6, the V gene TRBV18; D may be TRBD2 (6 bases). The CDR3 is CASPNGGSGANVLTF. The CDR3 DNA is TGTGCCAGCCCCAATGGGGGGTCTGGGGCCAACGTCCTGACTTTC.